What follows are 17 T cell receptor beta chains derived from one specimen sequenced in a study of PD-L1 blockade in urothelial cancer. Sequencing was performed with immunoSEQ multiplex PCR; in TCRdb, only in-frame clones are kept and a portion is missing. This table has about 30,000 clones, over 75% appearing once. The source was PBMCs, collected around atezolizumab (anti-PD-L1) treatment. The receptors originated from a man in his fifties with urothelial cancer.

This chain connects TRBV19 to TRBJ2-1; no clear D gene. V was cut by 0 bases and J by 0 bases, with 12 bases left in between. The CDR3 has 17 residues. Germline V gives CDR1 LNHDA, CDR2 SQIVND (reference sequence). The CDR3 here is CASSIDLALSSYNEQFF. For the CDR3, the DNA is TGTGCCAGTAGTATAGATCTCGCCCTTAGCTCCTACAATGAGCAGTTCTTC.

With respect to this clone: Possible read error: a much larger clone is one base away. The gene calls are TRBV30 and TRBJ2-2, with TRBD1 as a possible D gene (6 bases). V shed 4 bases and J shed 0 bases, with 9 bases lying between them. CDR3 length equals 14 residues. CDR1 is GTSNPN and CDR2 is SVGIG in the germline V gene (reference sequence). CDR3: CAWMRGSNTGELFF. The CDR3 DNA follows: TGTGCCTGGATGAGGGGGTCGAACACCGGGGAGCTGTTTTTT.

The genes are TRBV5-6 and TRBJ2-1, with TRBD2 identical over 7 bases. J lost 7 bases, V lost 6 bases, and 13 bases had no gene match. The CDR3 loop spans 15 amino acids. The germline V gene has CDR1 SGHDT and CDR2 YYEEEE. CDR3 sequence (DNA): TGTGCCAGCATACAGCGGGAACTCTTCAGGAATGAGCAGTTCTTC. It specifies CASIQRELFRNEQFF.

CDR3 sequence (DNA): TGTGCCAGCGCAGGGCACTATGGCTACACCTTC. Translating gives CASAGHYGYTF. The rearrangement links TRBV28 to TRBJ1-2, with D tentatively TRBD1 (5 bases). V was cut by 8 bases and J by 3 bases, with 7 bases left in between. Germline CDR1 MDHEN, CDR2 SYDVKM. The CDR3 length is 11 residues.

The chain carries TRBV6-1 and TRBJ1-5; D uncertain. Trimming removed 4 bases from V and 1 base from J, with 11 bases in between. This CDR3 region has 15 residues. Germline V gene data show CDR1 as MNHNS and CDR2 as SASEGT. This chain's CDR3 is CASSGARGSNQPQHF. Here the CDR3 DNA reads TGTGCCAGCAGTGGTGCTCGGGGAAGCAATCAGCCCCAGCATTTT.

The gene calls are TRBV2 and TRBJ1-5, with TRBD1 identical over 7 bases. V gave up 7 bases and J gave up 7 bases; unmatched junction bases: 7. Germline CDR1 is SNHLY and CDR2 is FYNNEI. The CDR3 is 13 amino acids. The CDR3 sequence is CASIEGAGQPQHF. The CDR3 DNA sequence: TGTGCCAGCATAGAGGGGGCCGGGCAGCCCCAGCATTTT.

This clone came up once. The gene calls are TRBV29-1 and TRBJ1-2; D possibly corresponds to TRBD1 (5 bases). The V and J ends lost 4 bases and 8 bases respectively, with 14 bases between them. The germline V gene encodes CDR1 SQVTM and CDR2 ANQGSEA. CDR3 length equals 12 residues. The CDR3, as DNA: TGCAGCGTTGTTTCCCGGGGGGACGGCTACACCTTC. Its protein product is CSVVSRGDGYTF.

This clone was detected once. This chain links TRBV18 with TRBJ2-7; 9 positions match TRBD1. This CDR3 has 14 amino acids. V lost 1 base and J lost 2; bases outside the gene matches: 0. The germline CDR1 and CDR2 sequences are KGHSH and LQKENI. The CDR3 DNA reads as TGTGCCAGCTCACCACGGGACAGGGCCTACGAGCAGTACGTC. Its translation: CASSPRDRAYEQYV.

The V call is TRBV19, the J call TRBJ1-2, with 10 positions matching TRBD1. V dropped 6 bases and J dropped 3; count of bases not matched to a gene: 4. This CDR3 contains 14 residues. From germline, CDR1 is LNHDA and CDR2 SQIVND (reference sequence). CDR3 region: CASRGTGDDYGYTF. For the CDR3, the DNA is TGTGCCAGTAGGGGGACAGGGGACGACTATGGCTACACCTTC.

In nucleotides, the CDR3 is TGTGCCAGCTCGTGGGACAGTCCTTTCTCTGGGGCCAACGTCCTGACTTTC. Its protein product is CASSWDSPFSGANVLTF. The V call is TRBV18, the J call TRBJ2-6; 7 bases align to TRBD1. Germline CDR1 KGHSH, CDR2 LQKENI. This CDR3 is built from 17 residues. The J segment lost 0 bases and the V segment lost 6 bases, leaving 8 bases of the junction unmatched.

In its sample, this clone was seen once. V and J are TRBV5-5 and TRBJ2-7, with D possibly matching TRBD1 (6 bases). The V gene lost 2 bases and the J gene lost 2 bases, with 14 bases spanning the gap. Germline lookup yields CDR1 SGHKS and CDR2 YYEKEE (reference sequence). The CDR3 is made up of 15 amino acids. The CDR3 region has the DNA TGTGCCAGCAGCTTCGACCCAGGGGTGCCCTACGAGCAGTACTTC. This translates into CASSFDPGVPYEQYF.

The chain carries TRBV4-1 and TRBJ2-7; perhaps TRBD1 as D (6 bases). CDR1 and CDR2 (germline): MGHRA, YSYEKL. Trimming removed 0 bases at V and 0 bases at J, with 12 bases between. This CDR3 is built from 16 residues. CDR3 bases: TGCGCCAGCAGCCAAGACTCGGACAGCCTCTCCTACGAGCAGTACTTC. Translation: CASSQDSDSLSYEQYF.

The V and J genes are TRBV28 and TRBJ2-4; D might be TRBD2 (5 bases). CDR3 length: 13 residues. The ends were cut back, 8 bases at V and 6 bases at J, with 14 bases in the middle. Germline V CDR1 and CDR2: MDHEN, SYDVKM. The CDR3, as DNA: TGTGCCAGCGGCCGGGAAGCCGGAAACATTCAGTACTTC. It translates to CASGREAGNIQYF.

The V gene is TRBV7-9, the J gene TRBJ1-1; D is undetermined. The germline V and J ends were trimmed by 1 base and 4 bases, with 7 bases remaining between them. Germline CDR1 and CDR2: SEHNR and FQNEAQ (reference sequence). The CDR3 sequence is 13 residues long. CDR3 nucleotide sequence: TGTGCCAGCAGCTTAGGAGGTAGCACTGAAGCTTTCTTT. This encodes CASSLGGSTEAFF.

This clone was observed once. The chain joins TRBV19 to TRBJ1-1; D is perhaps TRBD1 (6 bases). CDR3 size: 15 residues. The V end was cut by 1 base, the J end by 11 bases, with 20 bases between. Germline lookup yields CDR1 LNHDA and CDR2 SQIVND (reference sequence). The CDR3 DNA reads TGTGCCAGTAGTATAGCGTCCGGGGGGCTCCCCGTGGCTTTCTTT. Translating it yields CASSIASGGLPVAFF.

The CDR3 DNA is TGTGCCAGCAGCTTGGGGACATTCCATGGCTACACCTTC. Its protein is CASSLGTFHGYTF. This rearrangement joins TRBV7-3 to TRBJ1-2; D is possibly TRBD1 (6 bases). CDR1 and CDR2 (germline): SGHTA, FQGTGA. Deletions cut 3 bases from V and 6 bases from J, with 11 bases between. The CDR3 spans 13 residues.

The rearrangement links TRBV29-1 to TRBJ2-3; D perhaps matches TRBD1 (6 bases). Germline V gives CDR1 SQVTM, CDR2 ANQGSEA. The CDR3 covers 14 residues. V gave up 3 bases and J gave up 0 bases, with 10 bases separating them. In DNA, the CDR3 is TGCAGCGTTGACGGCAGGGGAAGCACAGATACGCAGTATTTT. Protein: CSVDGRGSTDTQYF.